One and the same sample provided the 20 T cell receptor beta chains below, sequenced in a study of response to subunit inactivated influenza vaccine (dated by TCRdb to 2016 to 2019). Receptors were amplified or captured by RT-PCR. Sequenced on an Illumina HiSeq 2500. Using fastp at Q25 and MiXCR, TCRdb reprocessed the public reads and kept productive beta chains. Merged by CDR3 protein, the rows form single entries marked with the most common genes and DNA. Counted in this sample were hundreds of thousands of distinct CDR3 sequences; 25% of them appeared once. The ten biggest clones cover over 1.5% of the sample. Specimen: CD4+ T cells sorted from PBMCs, collected about 5 days after vaccination. All receptors derive from a man aged 45-65 years who received an inactivated influenza vaccine. Donor details come from another sample of the same person, matched by shared clones.

This clonotype was recorded a few times. V and J are TRBV10-3 and TRBJ1-2; D is ambiguous. Germline-derived CDR1 and CDR2 are ENHRY and SYGVKD. V dropped 3 bases and J dropped 4 bases, with 12 bases sitting between them. This CDR3 spans 14 amino acids. The CDR3 loop is CAISDQRLAYGYTF. The CDR3 DNA sequence: TGTGCCATCAGTGATCAGCGCTTGGCCTATGGCTACACCTTC.

The chain joins TRBV12-3 or TRBV12-4 to TRBJ1-3, with 7 bases matching TRBD1. Unmatched junction bases numbered 10, after V lost 7 bases and J lost 4 bases. This CDR3 has 15 amino acids. CDR3 nucleotides: TGTGCCAGCACCCTTCGACAGGGTCAGGGAAACACCATATATTTT. Amino acid sequence: CASTLRQGQGNTIYF.

This clonotype showed up just a few times. This rearrangement joins TRBV6-1 to TRBJ1-2; no clear D. V was shortened by 6 bases and J by 3 bases, with 14 bases between the two germline ends. The CDR3 spans 14 residues. The V gene's germline CDR1 is MNHNS and CDR2 SASEGT. The CDR3 region is CASRPPTAHYGYTF. CDR3 coding DNA: TGTGCCAGCAGGCCACCCACGGCTCACTATGGCTACACCTTC.

CDR3 coding DNA: TGTGCCAGCCGACCCCCGCTCCTGGGAGACTACGAGCAGTACTTC. Protein sequence: CASRPPLLGDYEQYF. The chain carries TRBV6-2 or TRBV6-3 and TRBJ2-7, with D tentatively TRBD2 (5 bases). There are 15 residues in the CDR3. CDR1 MNHEY and CDR2 SVGEGT come from the germline V gene. V lost 8 bases, J lost 3 bases, and 20 bases lay in between.

In its sample, this clonotype was seen a few times. The CDR3 here is CASSLGAGSGYTF. The CDR3 DNA sequence: TGTGCCAGCAGTTTAGGGGCAGGGAGTGGCTACACCTTC. The chain is built from TRBV12-3 or TRBV12-4 and TRBJ1-2, with D possibly TRBD1 on 5 matching bases. The CDR3 length is 13 residues. Deletions cut 1 base from V and 7 bases from J, with 10 bases between.

As concerns this clonotype: One end of the junction fails to match germline, which may point to a read error. The chain employs TRBV29-1 and TRBJ2-1, with 8 positions matching TRBD1. There are 14 residues in the CDR3. Germline V lookup: CDR1 SQVTM, CDR2 ANQGSEA. DNA of the CDR3: TGCGGCGTCGGACCCAGGGGGCGAGGAAATGAGCAGTTCTTC. This codes for CGVGPRGRGNEQFF.

Only a few counts were recorded for this clonotype. The chain is built from TRBV7-3 and TRBJ2-2; a possible D gene is TRBD1 (6 bases). Trimming left V 6 bases short and J 0 bases short, with 11 bases between. The germline CDR1 and CDR2 sequences are SGHTA and FQGTGA. The CDR3 is 15 amino acids. The CDR3: CASSPGHTNTGELFF. In DNA, the CDR3 is TGTGCCAGCAGTCCGGGACACACGAACACCGGGGAGCTGTTTTTT. The whole variable domain, filled in from reference TRBV7-3 and TRBJ2-2, reads GAGVSQTPSNKVTEKGKYVELRCDPISGHTALYWYRQSLGQGPEFLIYFQGTGAADDSGLPNDRFFAVRPEGSVSTLKIQRTERGDSAVYLCASSPGHTNTGELFFGEGSRLTVL.

The rearrangement links TRBV7-2 to TRBJ2-1; D is perhaps TRBD2 (5 bases). The CDR3 length is 17 residues. Germline CDR1 is SGHTA and CDR2 is FQGNSA. Trimming left V 6 bases short and J 10 bases short, with 28 bases between. The CDR3 loop is CASSDAPLASSLGEQFF. In DNA form, the CDR3 reads TGTGCCAGCAGTGACGCCCCTCTAGCTTCCTCGCTCGGCGAGCAGTTCTTC.

The chain is built from TRBV12-3 or TRBV12-4 and TRBJ2-1; 15 bases align to TRBD2. The V and J ends lost 4 bases and 7 bases, in that order; junction bases with no gene match: 8. CDR3 length: 17 residues. CDR3 residues: CASSSFRTSGGANEQFF. The CDR3 DNA reads as TGTGCCAGCAGTTCCTTCCGGACTAGCGGGGGGGCTAATGAGCAGTTCTTC.

This chain connects TRBV4-3 to TRBJ1-4; D gene uncertain. The CDR3 length is 12 residues. Germline values: CDR1 LGHNA, CDR2 YSLEER. Trimming shortened V by 1 base and J by 5 bases, and 2 bases separated the two germline ends. The CDR3 DNA sequence: TGCGCCAGCAGCCAAGGAAATGAAAAACTGTTTTTT. It is translated as CASSQGNEKLFF.

This chain connects TRBV14 to TRBJ2-6, with a possible D match to TRBD1 (5 bases). The germline gives CDR1 SGHDN, CDR2 FVKESK. The CDR3 sequence is 19 residues long. V gave up 0 bases and J gave up 2 bases, with 17 bases separating them. In DNA, the CDR3 is TGTGCCAGCAGCCAAGATTGGGGTCAGGGTAGTACTGGGGCCAACGTCCTGACTTTC. Translated: CASSQDWGQGSTGANVLTF. Drawing the rest from reference TRBV14 and TRBJ2-6, the complete variable domain is EAGVTQFPSHSVIEKGQTVTLRCDPISGHDNLYWYRRVMGKEIKFLLHFVKESKQDESGMPNNRFLAERTGGTYSTLKVQPAELEDSGVYFCASSQDWGQGSTGANVLTFGAGSRLTVL.

This clonotype came up many times. This sequence joins TRBV7-3 and TRBJ2-1, with 10 nucleotides matching TRBD2. CDR1 is SGHTA, CDR2 FQGTGA, per germline. The CDR3 consists of 15 residues. After removal of 2 bases from V and 4 bases from J, the junction contained 2 bases not matched to a gene. Here the CDR3 reads CASSLGLAVYNEQFF. The CDR3 DNA reads TGTGCCAGCAGCTTAGGACTAGCGGTTTACAATGAGCAGTTCTTC. The full variable domain, completed using reference TRBV7-3 and TRBJ2-1, is GAGVSQTPSNKVTEKGKYVELRCDPISGHTALYWYRQSLGQGPEFLIYFQGTGAADDSGLPNDRFFAVRPEGSVSTLKIQRTERGDSAVYLCASSLGLAVYNEQFFGPGTRLTVL.

This clonotype was recorded a few times. The CDR3, as DNA: TGCAGTGCCATGGTGAGACTAGCGGTTTTCACAGATACGCAGTATTTT. As protein: CSAMVRLAVFTDTQYF. The chain carries TRBV20-1 and TRBJ2-3; 9 bases map to TRBD2. In germline, CDR1 is DFQATT, CDR2 SNEGSKA (reference sequence). The V segment lost 6 bases and the J segment 2 bases; nucleotides outside the gene matches: 12. This CDR3 comprises 16 residues.

Only a few counts were recorded for this clonotype. The V call is TRBV6-1, the J call TRBJ2-5; D call uncertain. Trimming removed 7 bases at V and 3 bases at J, with 18 bases between. The V gene's germline CDR1 is MNHNS and CDR2 SASEGT. CDR3 length equals 15 residues. CDR3 in amino acids: CASTPDPRAEETQYF. The CDR3 region has the DNA TGTGCCAGCACTCCCGACCCCCGGGCCGAAGAGACCCAGTACTTC.

Notes on this clonotype: A much bigger clone sits one base away, suggesting this may be a read error. V and J are TRBV12-3 or TRBV12-4 and TRBJ2-3; D assignment may be TRBD1 or TRBD2 (5 bases each). CDR3 length equals 16 residues. DNA of the CDR3: TGCTGTGCTGAAGTAGGTGGGGGACGCGGCACAGATACGCAGTATTTT. This sequence encodes CCAEVGGGRGTDTQYF.

This clonotype was recorded many times. The chain employs TRBV12-3 or TRBV12-4 and TRBJ2-3; D might be TRBD2 (7 bases). V was pared by 7 bases and J by 2 bases, with 16 bases between. The CDR3 length is 15 residues. CDR3 in DNA: TGTGCCAGCACTTTCGCGGGGGCTCTCACAGATACGCAGTATTTT. Encoded protein: CASTFAGALTDTQYF.

The count of this clonotype is one. The CDR3: CASSTQGRLYEQYF. Written as DNA, the CDR3 is TGTGCCAGCAGTACACAGGGAAGGCTATACGAGCAGTACTTC. This chain joins TRBV28 and TRBJ2-7, with D possibly being TRBD1 (6 bases). V lost 5 bases, J lost 4 bases, and 15 bases lay in between. Looked up from germline, CDR1 is MDHEN and CDR2 is SYDVKM. The CDR3 extends over 14 amino acids.

This sequence joins TRBV5-4 and TRBJ2-5, with D uncertain. The CDR3 has 14 amino acids. Germline CDR1 is SGHNT and CDR2 is YYREEE (reference sequence). Trimming pared 0 bases from V and 4 bases from J, leaving 10 bases between. CDR3 residues: CASSLGPPGETQYF. The CDR3 DNA is TGTGCCAGCAGCTTGGGACCGCCCGGAGAGACCCAGTACTTC.

This clonotype was seen a few times. This rearrangement joins TRBV5-1 to TRBJ1-5; the D is unclear. Trimming took 0 bases from V and 5 from J, leaving 6 bases between them. The germline gives CDR1 SGHRS, CDR2 YFSETQ. This CDR3 is 13 amino acids long. The CDR3 DNA is TGCGCCAGCAGCTTGGACAACGATCAGCCCCAGCATTTT. It specifies CASSLDNDQPQHF. Drawing the rest from reference TRBV5-1 and TRBJ1-5, the complete variable domain is KAGVTQTPRYLIKTRGQQVTLSCSPISGHRSVSWYQQTPGQGLQFLFEYFSETQRNKGNFPGRFSGRQFSNSRSEMNVSTLELGDSALYLCASSLDNDQPQHFGDGTRLSIL.

This clonotype was counted many times. The chain uses TRBV5-1 and TRBJ1-6, with D possibly TRBD1 on 5 matching bases. The CDR3 is 17 residues long. V was trimmed by 0 bases and J by 10 bases, leaving 20 bases between them. Germline V gene lookup returns CDR1 SGHRS and CDR2 YFSETQ. CDR3 bases: TGCGCCAGCAGCTTGGTTCCGTCAGGGAATCAAGGGTCACCCCTCCACTTT. It specifies CASSLVPSGNQGSPLHF.